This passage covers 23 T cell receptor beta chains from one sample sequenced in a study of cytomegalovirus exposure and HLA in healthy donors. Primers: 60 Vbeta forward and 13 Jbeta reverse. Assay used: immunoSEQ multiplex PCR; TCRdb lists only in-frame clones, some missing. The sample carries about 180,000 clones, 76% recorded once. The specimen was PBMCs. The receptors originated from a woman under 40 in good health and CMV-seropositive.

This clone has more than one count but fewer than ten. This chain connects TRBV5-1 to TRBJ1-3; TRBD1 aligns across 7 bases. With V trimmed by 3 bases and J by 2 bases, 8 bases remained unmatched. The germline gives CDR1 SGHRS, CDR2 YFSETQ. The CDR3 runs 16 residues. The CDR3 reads CASSSKQGLAGNTIYF. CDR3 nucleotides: TGCGCCAGCAGCTCGAAACAGGGGCTCGCTGGAAACACCATATATTTT.

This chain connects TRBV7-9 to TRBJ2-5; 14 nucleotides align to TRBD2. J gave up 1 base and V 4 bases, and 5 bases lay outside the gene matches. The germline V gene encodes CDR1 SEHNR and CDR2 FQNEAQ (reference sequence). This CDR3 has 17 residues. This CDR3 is CASSSGLAGVLQETQYF. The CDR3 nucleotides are TGTGCCAGCAGCTCGGGACTAGCGGGGGTTCTCCAAGAGACCCAGTACTTC.

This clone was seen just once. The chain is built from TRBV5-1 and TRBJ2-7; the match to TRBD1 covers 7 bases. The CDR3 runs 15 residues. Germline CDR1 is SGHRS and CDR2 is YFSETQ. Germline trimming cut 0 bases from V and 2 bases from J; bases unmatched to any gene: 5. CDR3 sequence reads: CASSLETGTAYEQYF. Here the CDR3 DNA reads TGCGCCAGCAGCTTGGAAACCGGGACAGCCTACGAGCAGTACTTC.

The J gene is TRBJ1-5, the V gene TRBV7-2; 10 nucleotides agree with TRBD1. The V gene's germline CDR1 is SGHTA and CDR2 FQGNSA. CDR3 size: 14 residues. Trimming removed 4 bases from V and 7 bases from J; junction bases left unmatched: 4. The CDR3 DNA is TGTGCCAGCAGCTCCGGACAGGGGGAACAGCCCCAGCATTTT. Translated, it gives CASSSGQGEQPQHF.

CDR3 protein: CASSLDRAFRTGPYEQYF. The CDR3 nucleotides are TGTGCCAGCAGCTTAGATCGAGCTTTCCGGACAGGACCCTACGAGCAGTACTTC. This rearrangement joins TRBV11-2 to TRBJ2-7; 7 nucleotides line up with TRBD1. CDR3 length: 18 amino acids. The ends lost 0 bases at V and 2 bases at J; junction bases unmatched: 13. Germline V gene lookup returns CDR1 SGHAT and CDR2 FQNNGV.

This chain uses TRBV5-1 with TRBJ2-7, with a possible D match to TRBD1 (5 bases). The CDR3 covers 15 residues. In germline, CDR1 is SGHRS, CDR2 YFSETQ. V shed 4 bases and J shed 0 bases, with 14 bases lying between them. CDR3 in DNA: TGCGCCAGCAGCCCACAGGCGGACGGCTCCTACGAGCAGTACTTC. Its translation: CASSPQADGSYEQYF.

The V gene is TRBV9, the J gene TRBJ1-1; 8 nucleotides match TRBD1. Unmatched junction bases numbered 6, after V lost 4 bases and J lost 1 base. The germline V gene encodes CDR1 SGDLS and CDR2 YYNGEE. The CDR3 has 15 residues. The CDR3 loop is CASSPGQGTNTEAFF. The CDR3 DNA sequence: TGTGCCAGCAGCCCAGGACAGGGAACGAACACTGAAGCTTTCTTT.

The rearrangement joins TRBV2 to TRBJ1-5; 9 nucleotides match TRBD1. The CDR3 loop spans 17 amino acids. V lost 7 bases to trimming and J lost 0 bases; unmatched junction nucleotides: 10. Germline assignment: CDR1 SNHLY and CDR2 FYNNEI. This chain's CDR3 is CASTEGQGWDSNQPQHF. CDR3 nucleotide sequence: TGTGCCAGCACTGAGGGACAGGGATGGGATAGCAATCAGCCCCAGCATTTT.

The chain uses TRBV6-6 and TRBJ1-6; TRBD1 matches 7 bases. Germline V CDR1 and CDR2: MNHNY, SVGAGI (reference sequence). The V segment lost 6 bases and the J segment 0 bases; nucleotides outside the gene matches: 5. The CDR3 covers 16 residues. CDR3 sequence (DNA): TGTGCCAGCAGCCTCAGGGGGAGCTCCTATAATTCACCCCTCCACTTT. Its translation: CASSLRGSSYNSPLHF.

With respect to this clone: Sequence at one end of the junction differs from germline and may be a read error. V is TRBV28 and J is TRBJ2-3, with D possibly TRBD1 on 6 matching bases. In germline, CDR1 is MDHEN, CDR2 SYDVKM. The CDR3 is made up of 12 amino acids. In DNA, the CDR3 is TGTGCCAGTACAGGGCCCTTCGATACGCATTATTTT. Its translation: CASTGPFDTHYF.

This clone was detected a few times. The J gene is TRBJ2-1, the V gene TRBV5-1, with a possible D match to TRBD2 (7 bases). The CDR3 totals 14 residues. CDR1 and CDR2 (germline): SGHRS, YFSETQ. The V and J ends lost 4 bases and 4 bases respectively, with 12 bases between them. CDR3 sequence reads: CASSLGGRYNEQFF. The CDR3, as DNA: TGCGCCAGCAGCCTGGGGGGGCGATACAATGAGCAGTTCTTC.

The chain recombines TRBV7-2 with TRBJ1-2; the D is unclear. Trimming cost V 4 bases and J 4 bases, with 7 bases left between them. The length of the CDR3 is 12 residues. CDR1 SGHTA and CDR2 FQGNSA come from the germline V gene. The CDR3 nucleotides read TGTGCCAGCAGCTCCCCCGTCTATGGCTACACCTTC. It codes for CASSSPVYGYTF. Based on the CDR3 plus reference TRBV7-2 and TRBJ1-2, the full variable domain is GAGVSQSPSNKVTEKGKDVELRCDPISGHTALYWYRQSLGQGLEFLIYFQGNSAPDKSGLPSDRFSAERTGGSVSTLTIQRTQQEDSAVYLCASSSPVYGYTFGSGTRLTVV.

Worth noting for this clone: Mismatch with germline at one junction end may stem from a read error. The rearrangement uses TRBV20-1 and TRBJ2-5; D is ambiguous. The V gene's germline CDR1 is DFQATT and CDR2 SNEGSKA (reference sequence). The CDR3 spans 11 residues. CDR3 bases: TGCAGTGCTAACCTCCTGACTGCCCCCGACTTC. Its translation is CSANLLTAPDF.

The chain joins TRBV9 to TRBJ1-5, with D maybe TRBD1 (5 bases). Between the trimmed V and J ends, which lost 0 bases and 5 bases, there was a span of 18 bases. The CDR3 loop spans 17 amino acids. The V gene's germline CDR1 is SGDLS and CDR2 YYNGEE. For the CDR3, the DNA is TGTGCCAGCAGCGTAGTATCCATCCCGGGGGGAGATCAGCCCCAGCATTTT. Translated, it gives CASSVVSIPGGDQPQHF.

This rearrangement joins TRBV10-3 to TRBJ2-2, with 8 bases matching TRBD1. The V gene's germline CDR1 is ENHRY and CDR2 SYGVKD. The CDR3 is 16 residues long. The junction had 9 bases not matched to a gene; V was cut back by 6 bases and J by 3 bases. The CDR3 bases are TGTGCCATCAGAATAGTGTCAGGGGGCGACACCGGGGAGCTGTTTTTT. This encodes CAIRIVSGGDTGELFF.

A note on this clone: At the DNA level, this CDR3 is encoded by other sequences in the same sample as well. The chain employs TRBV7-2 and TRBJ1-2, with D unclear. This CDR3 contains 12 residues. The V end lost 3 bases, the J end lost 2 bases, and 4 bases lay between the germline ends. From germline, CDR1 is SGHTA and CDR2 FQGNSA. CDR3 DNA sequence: TGTGCCAGCAGCTTCCAGAACTATGGCTACACCTTC. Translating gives CASSFQNYGYTF.

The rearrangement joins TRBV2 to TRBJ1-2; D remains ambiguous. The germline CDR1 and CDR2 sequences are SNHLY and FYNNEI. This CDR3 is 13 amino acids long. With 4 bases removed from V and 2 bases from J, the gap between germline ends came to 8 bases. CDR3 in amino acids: CASSGTTNYGYTF. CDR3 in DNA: TGTGCCAGCAGTGGTACAACAAACTATGGCTACACCTTC.

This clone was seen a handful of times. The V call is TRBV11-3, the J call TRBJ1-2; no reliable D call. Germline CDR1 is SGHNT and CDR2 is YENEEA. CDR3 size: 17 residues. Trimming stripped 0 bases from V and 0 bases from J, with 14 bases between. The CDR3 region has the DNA TGTGCCAGCAGCTTAGACTCCGACGCCGGAGCTAACTATGGCTACACCTTC. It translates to CASSLDSDAGANYGYTF.

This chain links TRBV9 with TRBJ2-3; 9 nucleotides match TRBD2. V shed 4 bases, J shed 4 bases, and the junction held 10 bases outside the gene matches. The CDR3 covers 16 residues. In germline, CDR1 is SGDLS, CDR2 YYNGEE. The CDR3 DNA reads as TGTGCCAGCAGCTCGTCGGGACTAGCCGCGGCAGATACGCAGTATTTT. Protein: CASSSSGLAAADTQYF.

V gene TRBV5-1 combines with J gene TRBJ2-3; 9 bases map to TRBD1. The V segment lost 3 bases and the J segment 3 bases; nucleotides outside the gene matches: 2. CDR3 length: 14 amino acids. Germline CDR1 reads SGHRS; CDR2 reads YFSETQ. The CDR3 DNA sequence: TGCGCCAGCAGCTACGGGACAGGGACAGATACGCAGTATTTT. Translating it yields CASSYGTGTDTQYF. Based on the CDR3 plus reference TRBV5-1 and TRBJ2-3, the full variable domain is KAGVTQTPRYLIKTRGQQVTLSCSPISGHRSVSWYQQTPGQGLQFLFEYFSETQRNKGNFPGRFSGRQFSNSRSEMNVSTLELGDSALYLCASSYGTGTDTQYFGPGTRLTVL.

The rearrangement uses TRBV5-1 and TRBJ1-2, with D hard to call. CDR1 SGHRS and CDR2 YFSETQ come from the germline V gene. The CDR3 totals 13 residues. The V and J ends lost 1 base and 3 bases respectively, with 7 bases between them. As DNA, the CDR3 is TGCGCCAGCAGCTTGAAAGTAGACTATGGCTACACCTTC. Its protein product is CASSLKVDYGYTF.

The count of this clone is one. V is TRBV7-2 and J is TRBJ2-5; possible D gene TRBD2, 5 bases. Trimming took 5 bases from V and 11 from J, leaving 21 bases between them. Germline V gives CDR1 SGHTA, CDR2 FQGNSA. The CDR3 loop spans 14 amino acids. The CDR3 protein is CASSPLSGKGEQYF. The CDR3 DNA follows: TGTGCCAGCAGCCCCCTATCGGGGAAGGGAGAGCAGTACTTC.

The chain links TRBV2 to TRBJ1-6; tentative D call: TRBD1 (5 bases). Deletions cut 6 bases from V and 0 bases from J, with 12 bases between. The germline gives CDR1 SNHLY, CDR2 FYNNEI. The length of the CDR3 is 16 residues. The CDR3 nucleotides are TGTGCCAGCAGGCGGGGCGGGAGCTCCTATAATTCACCCCTCCACTTT. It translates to CASRRGGSSYNSPLHF. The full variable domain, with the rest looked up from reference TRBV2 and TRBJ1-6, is EPEVTQTPSHQVTQMGQEVILRCVPISNHLYFYWYRQILGQKVEFLVSFYNNEISEKSEIFDDQFSVERPDGSNFTLKIRSTKLEDSAMYFCASRRGGSSYNSPLHFGNGTRLTVT.